These 15 T cell receptor beta chains were sequenced from one sample in a study of T cell clones after liver transplantation. Sequenced by immunoSEQ multiplex PCR; TCRdb stores in-frame clones only, minus some. The sample includes some 70,000 clones, 75% to 90% of them seen just once. The source was CD4+ T cells from blood, collected before liver transplant. The origin of the receptors is a human donor who received a liver transplant.

The chain couples TRBV5-1 to TRBJ2-7; no firm D call. Looked up from germline, CDR1 is SGHRS and CDR2 is YFSETQ. CDR3 length equals 13 residues. V lost 5 bases and J lost 0, with 9 bases in between. The DNA for the CDR3 is TGCGCCAGCAGACGGGCGGCCTCCTACGAGCAGTACTTC. Translated: CASRRAASYEQYF.

This clone was seen only once. V and J are TRBV5-1 and TRBJ2-5; a possible D gene is TRBD1 (6 bases). This CDR3 has 15 residues. Looked up from germline, CDR1 is SGHRS and CDR2 is YFSETQ. V was trimmed by 4 bases and J by 2 bases, leaving 15 bases between them. CDR3 DNA: TGCGCCAGCAGCCTGCTCACAGGGTTACAAGAGACCCAGTACTTC. It specifies CASSLLTGLQETQYF.

The chain combines TRBV28 with TRBJ1-2; 7 bases line up with TRBD1. J lost 8 bases, V lost 5 bases, and 5 bases had no gene match. There are 12 residues in the CDR3. Germline CDR1 is MDHEN and CDR2 is SYDVKM. The CDR3 DNA reads TGTGCCAGCAGTCCTCAGGGGGGCGGCTACACCTTC. This codes for CASSPQGGGYTF.

The rearrangement links TRBV6-5 to TRBJ1-3, with D possibly TRBD1 on 5 matching bases. Looked up from germline, CDR1 is MNHEY and CDR2 is SVGAGI. V gave up 0 bases and J gave up 2 bases, with 8 bases separating them. The CDR3 is 15 amino acids. The CDR3 spells CASSYSPRAGNTIYF. In DNA, the CDR3 is TGTGCCAGCAGTTACTCGCCCAGGGCTGGAAACACCATATATTTT.

This clone was seen only a few times. The V and J genes are TRBV28 and TRBJ2-5; D is possibly TRBD1 or TRBD2 (6 bases each). The germline gives CDR1 MDHEN, CDR2 SYDVKM. Trimming cost V 6 bases and J 4 bases, with 15 bases left between them. This CDR3 is 14 amino acids long. The CDR3 region is CASSPRGQGETQYF. Written as DNA, the CDR3 is TGTGCCAGCAGCCCCCGGGGGCAGGGAGAGACCCAGTACTTC.

This chain joins TRBV29-1 and TRBJ1-3; D call uncertain. Between the trimmed V and J ends, which lost 4 bases and 4 bases, there was a span of 11 bases. The CDR3 runs 13 residues. Looked up from germline, CDR1 is SQVTM and CDR2 is ANQGSEA. CDR3 coding DNA: TGCAGCGTTGTCAGAGGATCAGGAAACACCATATATTTT. Translated, it gives CSVVRGSGNTIYF.

This chain joins TRBV11-2 and TRBJ2-7; tentative D call: TRBD1 (6 bases). This CDR3 has 14 amino acids. Looked up from germline, CDR1 is SGHAT and CDR2 is FQNNGV. V shed 2 bases and J shed 8 bases, with 16 bases lying between them. The CDR3 region has the DNA TGTGCCAGCAGCTTATCATTGAGTGGGGGCAAGCAGTACTTC. Translating it yields CASSLSLSGGKQYF.

The rearrangement links TRBV18 to TRBJ1-5; TRBD1 is a possible D gene (5 bases). The V gene's germline CDR1 is KGHSH and CDR2 LQKENI. The germline V and J ends were trimmed by 3 bases and 6 bases, with 15 bases remaining between them. The CDR3 consists of 15 residues. The CDR3 spells CASSPSLGGGQPQHF. As DNA, the CDR3 is TGTGCCAGCTCACCTTCCCTTGGGGGAGGTCAGCCCCAGCATTTT. The full variable domain, with the rest looked up from reference TRBV18 and TRBJ1-5, is NAGVMQNPRHLVRRRGQEARLRCSPMKGHSHVYWYRQLPEEGLKFMVYLQKENIIDESGMPKERFSAEFPKEGPSILRIQQVVRGDSAAYFCASSPSLGGGQPQHFGDGTRLSIL.

This clone was seen just once. This CDR3 is missing its conserved last phenylalanine or tryptophan, likely due to a read error. No DNA is shown, since the ends of the CDR3 on it are uncertain; the CDR3 is the one TCRdb lists. The chain has TRBV7-9 and TRBJ1-2. Per germline, CDR1 SEHNR and CDR2 FQNEAQ (reference sequence). The CDR3 region is 8 residues in length, termini included. Here the CDR3 reads CASSLTEL.

The V gene is TRBV18, the J gene TRBJ2-1; weak D call: TRBD2 (6 bases). The CDR3 length is 16 residues. The germline V gene has CDR1 KGHSH and CDR2 LQKENI. Trimming removed 4 bases at V and 0 bases at J, with 13 bases between. The CDR3 coding sequence is TGTGCCAGCTCACGGGAGGCTCCGAGCTCCTACAATGAGCAGTTCTTC. Translation gives CASSREAPSSYNEQFF. The full variable domain, completed using reference TRBV18 and TRBJ2-1, is NAGVMQNPRHLVRRRGQEARLRCSPMKGHSHVYWYRQLPEEGLKFMVYLQKENIIDESGMPKERFSAEFPKEGPSILRIQQVVRGDSAAYFCASSREAPSSYNEQFFGPGTRLTVL.

The genes are TRBV5-1 and TRBJ1-1; D is uncertain. Between the trimmed V and J ends, which lost 0 bases and 5 bases, there was a span of 11 bases. The germline gives CDR1 SGHRS, CDR2 YFSETQ. This CDR3 comprises 14 residues. In DNA, the CDR3 is TGCGCCAGCAGCTTGGTGGCCGGCGGGACTGAAGCTTTCTTT. Its translation is CASSLVAGGTEAFF.

The chain couples TRBV2 to TRBJ2-7; maybe TRBD2 (6 bases). The CDR3 totals 14 residues. With 8 bases removed from V and 5 bases from J, the gap between germline ends came to 19 bases. CDR1 is SNHLY, CDR2 FYNNEI, per germline. Here the CDR3 reads CASAKTRGLDEQYF. The CDR3 DNA sequence: TGTGCCAGCGCCAAAACTCGGGGGTTAGACGAGCAGTACTTC.

The chain couples TRBV18 to TRBJ2-2, with 8 bases that match TRBD2. Germline V gene sequence: CDR1 KGHSH, CDR2 LQKENI. CDR3 length: 18 amino acids. J gave up 5 bases and V 3 bases, and 14 bases lay outside the gene matches. The CDR3 sequence is CASSPLEAGSGRTGELFF. In DNA, the CDR3 is TGTGCCAGCTCACCCCTTGAGGCAGGGAGCGGGAGAACCGGGGAGCTGTTTTTT.

This clone was seen just once. The chain combines TRBV5-4 with TRBJ2-3, with 8 bases fitting TRBD1. Germline V gives CDR1 SGHNT, CDR2 YYREEE (reference sequence). The V and J ends lost 5 bases and 7 bases, in that order; junction bases with no gene match: 6. The CDR3 spans 13 residues. CDR3 DNA sequence: TGTGCCAGCAGTCGGGACAGGCAAAATACGCAGTATTTT. This encodes CASSRDRQNTQYF.

This clone was picked up one time. This CDR3 is CASSLGIGEETQYF. DNA for the CDR3: TGTGCCAGCTCACTTGGGATTGGTGAAGAGACCCAGTACTTC. The genes are TRBV18 and TRBJ2-5; D gene ambiguous. CDR3 size: 14 residues. The V gene's germline CDR1 is KGHSH and CDR2 LQKENI. The V end was cut by 4 bases, the J end by 3 bases, with 12 bases between.